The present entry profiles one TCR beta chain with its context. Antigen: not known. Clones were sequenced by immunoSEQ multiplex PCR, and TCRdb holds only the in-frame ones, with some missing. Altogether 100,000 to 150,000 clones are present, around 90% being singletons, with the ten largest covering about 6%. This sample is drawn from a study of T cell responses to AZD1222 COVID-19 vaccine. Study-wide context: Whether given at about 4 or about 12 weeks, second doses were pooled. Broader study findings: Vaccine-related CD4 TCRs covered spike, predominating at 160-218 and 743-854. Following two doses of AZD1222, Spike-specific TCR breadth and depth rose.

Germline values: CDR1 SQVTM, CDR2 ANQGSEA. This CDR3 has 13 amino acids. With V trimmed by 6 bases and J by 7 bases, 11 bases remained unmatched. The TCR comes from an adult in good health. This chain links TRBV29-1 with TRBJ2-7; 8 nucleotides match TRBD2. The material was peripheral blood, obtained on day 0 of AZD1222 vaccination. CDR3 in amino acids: CSVHGGDSSEQYF. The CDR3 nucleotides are TGCAGCGTCCACGGGGGGGACTCATCGGAGCAGTACTTC.